This T cell receptor (beta chain) was retrieved from a study of CXCR3-negative and CXCR3-positive naive CD8 T cells. For this clonotype: Its specificity is not known.

Naive CD8+ T cells showed a CD45RO-CCR7+CD27+CD95- phenotype. Study results and caveats: Unlike memory cells, which differed, naive CXCR3-negative and CXCR3-positive cells had similar TRBV-TRBJ usage. Naive subsets had comparable surface CD5, so TRB CDR3 properties gauged TCR strength. Diversity ran similarly high across both naive subsets but far lower in memory CD8+ cells.

The TRB libraries of cDNA were built by UMI-labeled 5' RACE. After re-calling the 5' RACE reads, TCRdb lists one entry per CDR3 protein, DNA absent. This sample's table reports roughly 71,000 distinct CDR3 sequences. What was sequenced was naive CXCR3- CD8+ T cells from blood. Subset here: CD45RO-CCR7+CD27+CD95- naive CD8+ T cells lacking CXCR3 (TNR3-). The source is a human donor in good health. Some clones in this sample may be carry-over from other donors' samples.

The chain's CDR3 is CASSYSPDTEAFF. The chain carries TRBV6-6 and TRBJ1-1. Germline lookup yields CDR1 MNHNY and CDR2 SVGAGI (reference sequence). The CDR3 loop spans 13 amino acids.